These 16 T cell receptor beta chains were all obtained from the same sample, sequenced in a study of Graves' ophthalmopathy and Graves' hyperthyroidism. The TCR beta CDR3 regions underwent amplification from RNA transcripts. Second-round multiplex PCR came after a first-round RT-PCR that employed HTBI primers. TCRdb used MiXCR to reprocess the multiplex PCR reads, holding one entry per CDR3 protein. The repertoire includes 170,000 or so distinct CDR3 sequences, 30% to 45% of them detected once, and about 8.2% sits in the top ten. Specimen: peripheral blood. These receptors all come from a young man with Graves' ophthalmopathy.

This clonotype was counted ten times or more. The rearrangement joins TRBV27 to TRBJ1-4, with D possibly being TRBD1 (5 bases). Germline CDR1 reads MNHEY; CDR2 reads SMNVEV (reference sequence). Trimming took 9 bases from V and 3 from J, leaving 11 bases between them. CDR3 length equals 13 residues. Here the CDR3 reads CASRAGSNEKLFF. Here the CDR3 DNA reads TGTGCCAGTAGGGCAGGGTCTAATGAAAAACTGTTTTTT.

With regard to this clonotype: The junction departs from the called germline gene at one end, perhaps through a read error. The rearrangement joins TRBV11-2 to TRBJ2-7; the D gene is possibly TRBD2 (7 bases). The CDR3 has 16 amino acids. Germline values: CDR1 SGHAT, CDR2 FQNNGV. The CDR3 loop is CASSTRAQGGGYGQYF. The CDR3 DNA sequence: TGTGCCAGCAGCACCAGGGCCCAAGGGGGGGGCTACGGGCAGTACTTC. The full variable domain, with the rest looked up from reference TRBV11-2 and TRBJ2-7, is EAGVAQSPRYKIIEKRQSVAFWCNPISGHATLYWYQQILGQGPKLLIQFQNNGVVDDSQLPKDRFSAERLKGVDSTLKIQPAKLEDSAVYLCASSTRAQGGGYGQYFGPGTRLTVT.

This chain connects TRBV20-1 to TRBJ2-7; TRBD1 might be the D (5 bases). V lost 2 bases to trimming and J lost 2 bases, with 13 bases between them. The CDR3 consists of 14 residues. Germline V gives CDR1 DFQATT, CDR2 SNEGSKA (reference sequence). This CDR3 reads CSARWSGAPYEQYF. In DNA form, the CDR3 reads TGCAGTGCTAGATGGTCTGGGGCTCCCTACGAGCAGTACTTC.

The chain carries TRBV12-3 or TRBV12-4 and TRBJ1-3, with 9 bases aligning to TRBD1. The junction had 11 bases not matched to a gene; V was cut back by 7 bases and J by 4 bases. The CDR3 is made up of 16 amino acids. The CDR3 nucleotides are TGTGCCAGCATTTTGACGAGGACAGGGGTCGGAAACACCATATATTTT. This codes for CASILTRTGVGNTIYF.

The chain carries TRBV20-1 and TRBJ2-5; 7 bases map to TRBD2. The CDR3 length is 15 residues. Germline CDR1 is DFQATT and CDR2 is SNEGSKA (reference sequence). Trimming took 3 bases from V and 5 from J; bases not matched to a gene: 12. The CDR3 reads CSASGGSGTWETQYF. The CDR3 coding sequence is TGCAGTGCTAGCGGGGGGAGCGGAACATGGGAGACCCAGTACTTC.

This clonotype was counted many times. The chain is built from TRBV19 and TRBJ2-7; 14 positions match TRBD2. CDR1 is LNHDA and CDR2 is SQIVND in the germline V gene (reference sequence). The junction had 4 bases not matched to a gene; V was cut back by 6 bases and J by 0 bases. The CDR3 sequence is 16 residues long. In nucleotides, the CDR3 is TGTGCCAGTAGGGGACTAGCGGGAGCCAGCTCCTACGAGCAGTACTTC. Its protein product is CASRGLAGASSYEQYF. The variable domain in full, completed from reference TRBV19 and TRBJ2-7, reads DGGITQSPKYLFRKEGQNVTLSCEQNLNHDAMYWYRQDPGQGLRLIYYSQIVNDFQKGDIAEGYSVSREKKESFPLTVTSAQKNPTAFYLCASRGLAGASSYEQYFGPGTRLTVT.

This clonotype was picked up many times. The rearrangement uses TRBV7-9 and TRBJ2-5, with TRBD2 identical over 11 bases. Unmatched junction bases numbered 8, after V lost 6 bases and J lost 5 bases. Germline CDR1 and CDR2: SEHNR and FQNEAQ (reference sequence). The CDR3 has 15 residues. The CDR3 DNA is TGTGCCAGCAGTCGTCTAGCGGGAGGTTTGGAGACCCAGTACTTC. Amino acids: CASSRLAGGLETQYF.

There are many counts of this clonotype. This chain connects TRBV12-3 or TRBV12-4 to TRBJ2-6, with D hard to call. Trimming stripped 6 bases from V and 1 base from J, with 7 bases between. The CDR3 contains 14 residues. The DNA of the CDR3 is TGTGCCAGCAGGAGTGATTCTGGGGCCAACGTCCTGACTTTC. Encoded protein: CASRSDSGANVLTF.

This clonotype was observed many times. The chain couples TRBV6-1 to TRBJ1-6; D is perhaps TRBD1 (5 bases). The CDR3 loop spans 15 amino acids. Germline V lookup: CDR1 MNHNS, CDR2 SASEGT. The V end lost 3 bases, the J end lost 3 bases, and 9 bases lay between the germline ends. The CDR3 loop reads CASSDRDGYNSPLHF. CDR3 coding DNA: TGTGCCAGCAGTGACCGGGACGGCTATAATTCACCCCTCCACTTT.

This clonotype was seen at least ten times. This chain uses TRBV7-9 with TRBJ2-7; D is ambiguous. The V gene lost 4 bases and the J gene lost 0 bases, with 13 bases spanning the gap. Germline CDR1 is SEHNR and CDR2 is FQNEAQ (reference sequence). The CDR3 length is 15 residues. This CDR3 reads CASSYELAGSYEQYF. The CDR3 bases are TGTGCCAGCAGCTACGAACTGGCAGGCTCCTACGAGCAGTACTTC.

This clonotype was found many times. This chain links TRBV4-3 with TRBJ1-2; 7 nucleotides line up with TRBD1. Germline assignment: CDR1 LGHNA and CDR2 YSLEER. The CDR3 spans 15 residues. With V trimmed by 1 base and J by 8 bases, 10 bases remained unmatched. DNA of the CDR3: TGCGCCAGCAGCCAAGCCTTACAGGGGCATAACGGCTACACCTTC. As protein: CASSQALQGHNGYTF.

The table lists this clonotype with many counts. The rearrangement links TRBV12-3 or TRBV12-4 to TRBJ2-7; D is tentatively TRBD1 or TRBD2 (6 bases each). The CDR3 is 15 amino acids. Trimming removed 5 bases at V and 2 bases at J, with 16 bases between. CDR3 in amino acids: CASSHTRGLTYEQYF. The CDR3 DNA follows: TGTGCCAGCAGTCACACTCGGGGGCTTACCTACGAGCAGTACTTC.

This clonotype showed up many times. CDR3 nucleotide sequence: TGTGCCAGCAGGACCTCAAGGACCACAGATACGCAGTATTTT. Protein sequence: CASRTSRTTDTQYF. The chain is built from TRBV6-5 and TRBJ2-3, with D uncertain. The CDR3 has 14 residues. Germline V gene data show CDR1 as MNHEY and CDR2 as SVGAGI. V was shortened by 6 bases and J by 2 bases, with 12 bases between the two germline ends.

This clonotype was found many times. The chain carries TRBV5-1 and TRBJ1-5; D is uncertain. Between the trimmed V and J ends, which lost 7 bases and 0 bases, there was a span of 11 bases. This CDR3 comprises 14 residues. Germline lookup yields CDR1 SGHRS and CDR2 YFSETQ. CDR3 sequence reads: CASPRRLSNQPQHF. CDR3 DNA: TGCGCCAGCCCTCGGAGGCTTAGCAATCAGCCCCAGCATTTT.

The chain carries TRBV27 and TRBJ1-2, with TRBD1 matching 7 bases. There are 13 residues in the CDR3. Germline assignment: CDR1 MNHEY and CDR2 SMNVEV (reference sequence). Trimming removed 6 bases from V and 5 bases from J; junction bases left unmatched: 6. The CDR3 DNA reads as TGTGCCAGCAGCCGACAGGGTGGGTATGGCTACACCTTC. Protein: CASSRQGGYGYTF.

This clonotype turned up a few times. The chain joins TRBV6-5 to TRBJ1-1; D remains unclear. V was pared by 4 bases and J by 6 bases, with 18 bases between. The length of the CDR3 is 15 residues. Per germline, CDR1 MNHEY and CDR2 SVGAGI. CDR3 sequence reads: CASSSSGPRPPEAFF. The CDR3 DNA sequence: TGTGCCAGCAGTTCATCTGGCCCGAGACCCCCTGAAGCTTTCTTT.